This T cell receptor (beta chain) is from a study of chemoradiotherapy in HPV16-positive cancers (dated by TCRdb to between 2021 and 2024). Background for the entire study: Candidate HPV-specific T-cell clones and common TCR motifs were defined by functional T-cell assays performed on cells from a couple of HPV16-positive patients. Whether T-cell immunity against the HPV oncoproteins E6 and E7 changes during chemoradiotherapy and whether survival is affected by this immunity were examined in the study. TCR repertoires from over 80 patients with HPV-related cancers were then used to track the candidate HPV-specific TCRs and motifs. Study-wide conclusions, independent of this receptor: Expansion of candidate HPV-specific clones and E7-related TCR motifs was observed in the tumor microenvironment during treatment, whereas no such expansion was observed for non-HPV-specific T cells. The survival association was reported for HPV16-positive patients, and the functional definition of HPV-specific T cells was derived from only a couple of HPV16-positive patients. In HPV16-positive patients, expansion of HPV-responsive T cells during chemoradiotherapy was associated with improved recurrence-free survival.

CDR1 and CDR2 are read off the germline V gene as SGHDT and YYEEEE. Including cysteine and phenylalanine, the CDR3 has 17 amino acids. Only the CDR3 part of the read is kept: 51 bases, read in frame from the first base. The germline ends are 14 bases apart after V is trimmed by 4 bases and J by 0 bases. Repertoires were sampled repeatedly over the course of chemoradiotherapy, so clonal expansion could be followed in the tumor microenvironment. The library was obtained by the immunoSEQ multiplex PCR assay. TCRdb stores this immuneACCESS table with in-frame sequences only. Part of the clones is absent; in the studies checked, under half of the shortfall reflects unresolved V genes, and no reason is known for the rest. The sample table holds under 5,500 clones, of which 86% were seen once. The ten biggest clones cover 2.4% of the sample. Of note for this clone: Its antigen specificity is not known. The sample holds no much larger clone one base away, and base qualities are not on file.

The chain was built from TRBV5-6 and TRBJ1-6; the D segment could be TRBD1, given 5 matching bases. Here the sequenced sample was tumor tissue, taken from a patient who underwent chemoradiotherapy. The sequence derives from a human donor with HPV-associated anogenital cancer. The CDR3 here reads CASSRRGTSSYNSPLHF. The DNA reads TGTGCCAGCAGCCGCCGGGGGACTAGCTCCTATAATTCACCCCTCCACTTT.